The 32 T cell receptor beta chains in this list originate from one sample, sequenced in a study of cytomegalovirus exposure and HLA in healthy donors. A multiplex PCR was run with 60 Vbeta primers and 13 Jbeta primers. Assay used: immunoSEQ multiplex PCR; TCRdb lists only in-frame clones, some missing. This sample has approximately 200,000 clones; roughly 79% occur once, and the top ten carry over 1.5%. The sequenced material came from PBMCs. These receptors all stem from a woman in her late teens or twenties in good health and CMV-seronegative.

The V call is TRBV5-1, the J call TRBJ2-7, with D perhaps matching TRBD1 (5 bases). Germline CDR1 and CDR2: SGHRS and YFSETQ. V was pared by 4 bases and J by 0 bases, with 8 bases between. This CDR3 is built from 13 residues. DNA of the CDR3: TGCGCCAGCAGCCCTGACAGCTCCTACGAGCAGTACTTC. Its translation: CASSPDSSYEQYF.

The chain joins TRBV5-4 to TRBJ2-1; 8 nucleotides agree with TRBD1. Trimming at V came to 4 bases and at J to 7 bases, leaving 16 bases not matched to a gene. CDR3 length equals 17 residues. The germline V gene has CDR1 SGHNT and CDR2 YYREEE (reference sequence). The CDR3 DNA sequence: TGTGCCAGCAGCCGCGGACAGGGCTCCCAGTTGGTGAATGAGCAGTTCTTC. Its translation is CASSRGQGSQLVNEQFF.

CDR3 sequence: CASSLAQGGGAYEQYF. The CDR3 nucleotides are TGTGCCAGCAGCTTAGCGCAGGGCGGGGGGGCCTACGAGCAGTACTTC. J is TRBJ2-7 and V is TRBV7-9; 9 positions match TRBD2. J gave up 2 bases and V 0 bases, and 5 bases lay outside the gene matches. CDR1 and CDR2 from the germline V gene are SEHNR and FQNEAQ (reference sequence). The CDR3 runs to 16 residues.

The rearrangement links TRBV28 to TRBJ2-1; the D gene is possibly TRBD2 (5 bases). CDR3 length: 13 residues. Per germline, CDR1 MDHEN and CDR2 SYDVKM. The V and J ends lost 3 bases and 9 bases respectively, with 12 bases between them. The CDR3 loop is CASSFSERTEQFF. Written as DNA, the CDR3 is TGTGCCAGCAGTTTTTCCGAGCGGACTGAGCAGTTCTTC.

The V gene is TRBV9, the J gene TRBJ1-3; no definite D call. The V end was cut by 0 bases, the J end by 4 bases, with 8 bases between. The CDR3 is 14 amino acids. Germline lookup yields CDR1 SGDLS and CDR2 YYNGEE. CDR3 residues: CASSVGSQGNTIYF. In DNA form, the CDR3 reads TGTGCCAGCAGCGTAGGGTCCCAGGGAAACACCATATATTTT.

V gene TRBV5-1 combines with J gene TRBJ2-7; the match to TRBD1 covers 7 bases. Germline V gene sequence: CDR1 SGHRS, CDR2 YFSETQ. The J segment lost 0 bases and the V segment lost 0 bases, leaving 3 bases of the junction unmatched. The length of the CDR3 is 15 residues. The CDR3 sequence: CASSLGGQSSYEQYF. The CDR3 region has the DNA TGCGCCAGCAGCTTGGGGGGACAGAGCTCCTACGAGCAGTACTTC.

This clone came up once. CDR3 nucleotide sequence: TGTGCCAGCAGTCGAGGGACTCCCTCTGAGCAGTTCTTC. It translates to CASSRGTPSEQFF. The rearrangement uses TRBV6-1 and TRBJ2-1, with a possible D match to TRBD2 (6 bases). Trimming removed 5 bases from V and 9 bases from J, with 14 bases in between. CDR1 is MNHNS, CDR2 SASEGT, per germline. The CDR3 is 13 residues long.

The genes are TRBV6-5 and TRBJ2-7; TRBD2 might be the D (7 bases). Trimming stripped 0 bases from V and 1 base from J, with 10 bases between. The CDR3 has 15 amino acids. Germline CDR1 and CDR2: MNHEY and SVGAGI. The chain's CDR3 is CASSYSRGGSYEQYF. In nucleotides, the CDR3 is TGTGCCAGCAGTTACTCTAGGGGGGGTTCCTACGAGCAGTACTTC.

The chain combines TRBV4-1 with TRBJ1-3; D is possibly TRBD1 (6 bases). The CDR3 totals 20 residues. Trimming removed 3 bases at V and 0 bases at J, with 24 bases between. The germline V gene has CDR1 MGHRA and CDR2 YSYEKL. The chain's CDR3 is CASSQARGGGQPFSGNTIYF. CDR3 nucleotides: TGCGCCAGCAGCCAGGCTCGGGGGGGCGGACAGCCCTTCTCTGGAAACACCATATATTTT.

This sequence joins TRBV6-5 and TRBJ2-7, with 10 bases aligning to TRBD2. There are 15 residues in the CDR3. V was pared by 2 bases and J by 4 bases, with 5 bases of the junction left unmatched. CDR1 MNHEY and CDR2 SVGAGI come from the germline V gene. As DNA, the CDR3 is TGTGCCAGCAGTTACGCTAGCGGGAGTTTTTACGAGCAGTACTTC. Its protein is CASSYASGSFYEQYF.

This sequence joins TRBV18 and TRBJ1-1, with a possible D match to TRBD1 (6 bases). Trimming removed 3 bases from V and 4 bases from J, with 18 bases in between. Germline V gene data show CDR1 as KGHSH and CDR2 as LQKENI. The CDR3 consists of 16 residues. The CDR3 bases are TGTGCCAGCTCACCCCTGATGTTCCAGGGGTCCACTGAAGCTTTCTTT. This gives the protein CASSPLMFQGSTEAFF.

The chain carries TRBV28 and TRBJ2-2; D is unclear. Germline lookup yields CDR1 MDHEN and CDR2 SYDVKM. Trimming took 2 bases from V and 6 from J, leaving 13 bases between them. This CDR3 spans 15 amino acids. CDR3 in amino acids: CASSLPPDGPGELFF. DNA for the CDR3: TGTGCCAGCAGTTTACCCCCGGATGGGCCCGGGGAGCTGTTTTTT.

The chain combines TRBV27 with TRBJ2-1; 10 bases line up with TRBD2. Germline lookup yields CDR1 MNHEY and CDR2 SMNVEV (reference sequence). With 6 bases clipped from V and 4 bases from J, the junction kept 3 bases outside the gene matches. This CDR3 is 14 amino acids long. CDR3 in DNA: TGTGCCAGCAGCCTAGCGGGGGAATACAATGAGCAGTTCTTC. Translated, it gives CASSLAGEYNEQFF.

This sequence joins TRBV27 and TRBJ1-1; weak D call: TRBD1 (6 bases). Germline V gene lookup returns CDR1 MNHEY and CDR2 SMNVEV (reference sequence). Deletions cut 7 bases from V and 0 bases from J, with 15 bases between. The CDR3 runs 15 residues. DNA for the CDR3: TGTGCCAGCAAAAATACCGGGACAATGAACACTGAAGCTTTCTTT. This sequence encodes CASKNTGTMNTEAFF.

The V and J genes are TRBV10-3 and TRBJ1-5, with TRBD1 as a possible D gene (5 bases). The germline CDR1 and CDR2 sequences are ENHRY and SYGVKD. V dropped 0 bases and J dropped 7 bases, with 13 bases sitting between them. This CDR3 contains 15 residues. The CDR3 loop is CAISESEGRGQPQHF. The CDR3 DNA reads TGTGCCATCAGTGAGTCGGAGGGGAGAGGCCAGCCCCAGCATTTT.

The chain has TRBV19 and TRBJ2-7, with a possible D match to TRBD1 (6 bases). Germline V gene data show CDR1 as LNHDA and CDR2 as SQIVND (reference sequence). CDR3 length equals 14 residues. The V gene lost 5 bases and the J gene lost 3 bases, with 14 bases spanning the gap. CDR3 sequence reads: CASSAEDRYYEQYF. For the CDR3, the DNA is TGTGCCAGTAGTGCTGAGGACAGATACTACGAGCAGTACTTC.

V gene TRBV11-2 combines with J gene TRBJ1-3, with TRBD1 as a possible D gene (5 bases). The CDR3 runs to 15 residues. Deletions cut 0 bases from V and 1 base from J, with 7 bases between. Germline V gives CDR1 SGHAT, CDR2 FQNNGV. The CDR3 sequence: CASSLDRVSGNTIYF. The DNA of the CDR3 is TGTGCCAGCAGCTTAGACAGGGTTTCTGGAAACACCATATATTTT.

The chain recombines TRBV28 with TRBJ2-1, with D tentatively TRBD2 (5 bases). Germline loops: CDR1 MDHEN, CDR2 SYDVKM. CDR3 length: 12 amino acids. Deletions cut 7 bases from V and 9 bases from J, with 13 bases between. For the CDR3, the DNA is TGTGCCAGCACCCCGCGAGGGCGTGAGCAGTTCTTC. Protein: CASTPRGREQFF.

The rearrangement joins TRBV7-6 to TRBJ1-5; no definite D call. CDR3 length: 15 residues. The germline V gene encodes CDR1 SGHVS and CDR2 FNYEAQ. Trimming took 5 bases from V and 2 from J, leaving 13 bases between them. The CDR3: CASSRLPGGNQPQHF. The CDR3 DNA reads TGTGCCAGCAGCAGATTACCCGGAGGCAATCAGCCCCAGCATTTT. Complete variable domain (other parts from reference TRBV7-6 and TRBJ1-5): GAGVSQSPRYKVTKRGQDVALRCDPISGHVSLYWYRQALGQGPEFLTYFNYEAQQDKSGLPNDRFSAERPEGSISTLTIQRTEQRDSAMYRCASSRLPGGNQPQHFGDGTRLSIL.

The chain uses TRBV7-3 and TRBJ1-6; no firm D call. Germline lookup yields CDR1 SGHTA and CDR2 FQGTGA. CDR3 length: 14 amino acids. V was pared by 3 bases and J by 7 bases, with 10 bases between. In nucleotides, the CDR3 is TGTGCCAGCAGCTTTAGCATCGTGAATTCACCCCTCCACTTT. Translation: CASSFSIVNSPLHF.

Details on this clone: Other DNA sequences from this sample encode an identical CDR3 as well. The gene calls are TRBV28 and TRBJ1-1; TRBD1 is a possible D gene (5 bases). The V end was cut by 3 bases, the J end by 5 bases, with 10 bases between. The CDR3 spans 13 residues. The germline V gene encodes CDR1 MDHEN and CDR2 SYDVKM. CDR3: CASSLQGGTEAFF. In DNA, the CDR3 is TGTGCCAGCAGTTTGCAGGGAGGGACTGAAGCTTTCTTT. Looking up the rest from reference TRBV28 and TRBJ1-1 gives the full variable domain: DVKVTQSSRYLVKRTGEKVFLECVQDMDHENMFWYRQDPGLGLRLIYFSYDVKMKEKGDIPEGYSVSREKKERFSLILESASTNQTSMYLCASSLQGGTEAFFGQGTRLTVV.

A few counts support this clone. This chain connects TRBV5-1 to TRBJ2-1, with 7 bases that match TRBD1. The CDR3 is made up of 13 amino acids. The J segment lost 5 bases and the V segment lost 7 bases, leaving 6 bases of the junction unmatched. CDR1 and CDR2 from the germline V gene are SGHRS and YFSETQ. The CDR3 coding sequence is TGCGCCAGCCAGACAGGGACCAACAATGAGCAGTTCTTC. Its translation: CASQTGTNNEQFF. The entire variable domain, with the rest obtained from reference TRBV5-1 and TRBJ2-1, is as follows: KAGVTQTPRYLIKTRGQQVTLSCSPISGHRSVSWYQQTPGQGLQFLFEYFSETQRNKGNFPGRFSGRQFSNSRSEMNVSTLELGDSALYLCASQTGTNNEQFFGPGTRLTVL.

The chain employs TRBV2 and TRBJ1-6; 7 bases are shared with TRBD1. The CDR3 is 14 amino acids. The germline CDR1 and CDR2 sequences are SNHLY and FYNNEI. V trimming: 6 bases; J trimming: 6 bases; junction bases outside the gene matches: 5. The CDR3 region is CASRKGTANSPLHF. CDR3 bases: TGTGCCAGCAGGAAGGGGACAGCTAATTCACCCCTCCACTTT.

The sample holds one count of this clone. The rearrangement joins TRBV10-3 to TRBJ2-1; 9 bases map to TRBD2. This CDR3 has 20 residues. The trim removed 3 bases at V and 1 base at J, leaving 16 bases unmatched. From germline, CDR1 is ENHRY and CDR2 SYGVKD. DNA of the CDR3: TGTGCCATCAGTGAAATTAGCGGGGGATTTACCCGGGGGTCCTACAATGAGCAGTTCTTC. It yields the protein CAISEISGGFTRGSYNEQFF.

The chain couples TRBV7-8 to TRBJ1-4; perhaps TRBD1 as D (5 bases). Germline loops: CDR1 SGHVS, CDR2 FQNEAQ. Trimming removed 4 bases from V and 5 bases from J, with 11 bases in between. This CDR3 has 14 residues. Here the CDR3 reads CASSSDSGNEKLFF. As DNA, the CDR3 is TGTGCCAGCAGCTCTGACAGTGGAAATGAAAAACTGTTTTTT.

The chain uses TRBV11-1 and TRBJ2-3; 7 positions agree with TRBD1. The germline CDR1 and CDR2 sequences are SGHAT and FQDESV (reference sequence). V was pared by 0 bases and J by 5 bases, with 5 bases of the junction left unmatched. The CDR3 consists of 15 residues. Written as DNA, the CDR3 is TGTGCCAGCAGCTTAGCGAGGGGGCCCGGAGATACGCAGTATTTT. Translation: CASSLARGPGDTQYF.

The table lists this clone with a few counts. This chain connects TRBV6-5 to TRBJ1-4; maybe TRBD1 (6 bases). Germline V gene data show CDR1 as MNHEY and CDR2 as SVGAGI. V lost 1 base and J lost 3, with 12 bases in between. The length of the CDR3 is 16 residues. CDR3 DNA: TGTGCCAGCAGTTACTTTAAGACAGGTTCTAATGAAAAACTGTTTTTT. Amino acids: CASSYFKTGSNEKLFF.

The V and J genes are TRBV19 and TRBJ2-1, with TRBD2 matching 8 bases. This CDR3 spans 15 amino acids. V shed 1 base and J 7 bases; nucleotides not matched to a gene: 6. Germline loops: CDR1 LNHDA, CDR2 SQIVND (reference sequence). CDR3 coding DNA: TGTGCCAGTAGTATAGCCCTAGCGGGTGGTAATGAGCAGTTCTTC. It yields the protein CASSIALAGGNEQFF.

The chain has TRBV28 and TRBJ2-1; 14 nucleotides match TRBD2. The CDR3 is made up of 14 amino acids. Germline V CDR1 and CDR2: MDHEN, SYDVKM. With V trimmed by 8 bases and J by 6 bases, 3 bases remained unmatched. DNA of the CDR3: TGTGCCAGCGGGACTAGCGGGAGTCTCAATGAGCAGTTCTTC. Encoded protein: CASGTSGSLNEQFF.

This clone was counted once. The V call is TRBV7-9, the J call TRBJ2-1; the match to TRBD1 covers 9 bases. CDR1 is SEHNR and CDR2 is FQNEAQ in the germline V gene (reference sequence). There are 15 residues in the CDR3. V trimming: 2 bases; J trimming: 8 bases; junction bases outside the gene matches: 7. CDR3 sequence (DNA): TGTGCCAGCAGCTTATCACAGGGGGCGCGTGATGAGCAGTTCTTC. Protein product: CASSLSQGARDEQFF.

This clone came up a few times. The chain combines TRBV5-1 with TRBJ2-1, with 11 nucleotides matching TRBD1. The CDR3 totals 18 residues. The V gene end was trimmed by 4 bases and the J gene end by 2 bases; junction bases not matched to a gene: 11. Germline V gene data show CDR1 as SGHRS and CDR2 as YFSETQ. The CDR3 is CASSAGTGGLKPYNEQFF. The DNA of the CDR3 is TGCGCCAGCAGCGCCGGGACAGGGGGTCTAAAACCCTACAATGAGCAGTTCTTC.

The chain uses TRBV7-6 and TRBJ2-1; D perhaps matches TRBD2 (6 bases). This CDR3 contains 15 residues. V was pared by 4 bases and J by 5 bases, with 15 bases between. The germline V gene has CDR1 SGHVS and CDR2 FNYEAQ. CDR3: CASSSPPWRDNEQFF. CDR3 DNA: TGTGCCAGCAGCTCCCCCCCCTGGAGGGACAATGAGCAGTTCTTC.